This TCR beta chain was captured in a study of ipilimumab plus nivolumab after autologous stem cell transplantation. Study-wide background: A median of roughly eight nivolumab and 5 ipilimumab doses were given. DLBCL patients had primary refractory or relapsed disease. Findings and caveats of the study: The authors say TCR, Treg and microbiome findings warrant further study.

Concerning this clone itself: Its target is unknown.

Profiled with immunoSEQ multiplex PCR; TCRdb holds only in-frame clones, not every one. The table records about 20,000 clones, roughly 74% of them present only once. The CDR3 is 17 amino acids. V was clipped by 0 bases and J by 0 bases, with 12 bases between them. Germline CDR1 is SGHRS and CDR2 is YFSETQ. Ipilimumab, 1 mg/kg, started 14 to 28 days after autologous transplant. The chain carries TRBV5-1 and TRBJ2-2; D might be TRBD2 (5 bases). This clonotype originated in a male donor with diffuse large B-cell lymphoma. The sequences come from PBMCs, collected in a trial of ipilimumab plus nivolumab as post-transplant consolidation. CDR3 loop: CASSLAERETNTGELFF. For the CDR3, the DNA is TGCGCCAGCAGCTTGGCCGAGAGGGAGACGAACACCGGGGAGCTGTTTTTT.